The 9 T cell receptor beta chains in this list originate from one sample, sequenced in a study of T-cell memory formation after mild COVID-19. TCRdb fed the 5' RACE reads into MiXCR, producing one record per CDR3 protein. Here the sample spans around 250,000 distinct CDR3 sequences, around 15% being singletons. The sequenced sample consisted of PBMCs or a T cell subset sorted from them (not recorded which). Receptor source: a man aged 18 to 29 who had mild COVID-19 (a few samples of this study predate the infection). Cell type and time point are not known.

This clonotype has ten or more counts. V gene TRBV7-2 combines with J gene TRBJ1-1; D possibly corresponds to TRBD1 (6 bases). Between the trimmed V and J ends, which lost 4 bases and 10 bases, there was a span of 16 bases. The CDR3 is made up of 13 amino acids. Germline CDR1 and CDR2: SGHTA and FQGNSA. CDR3 in amino acids: CASSSGQLGRAFF. The CDR3, as DNA: TGTGCCAGCAGCTCCGGACAGCTCGGTAGAGCTTTCTTT.

V is TRBV10-3 and J is TRBJ1-1, with TRBD1 matching 8 bases. The CDR3 runs 14 residues. Germline V lookup: CDR1 ENHRY, CDR2 SYGVKD. V shed 6 bases, J shed 5 bases, and the junction held 8 bases outside the gene matches. CDR3 residues: CAIRETGVGTEAFF. The CDR3 DNA sequence: TGTGCCATCAGAGAGACAGGGGTGGGGACTGAAGCTTTCTTT.

The table lists this clonotype with a few counts. This rearrangement joins TRBV19 to TRBJ1-3; D perhaps matches TRBD1 (5 bases). V was shortened by 6 bases and J by 2 bases, with 14 bases between the two germline ends. The CDR3 loop spans 15 amino acids. Per germline, CDR1 LNHDA and CDR2 SQIVND (reference sequence). CDR3 DNA: TGTGCCAGTAGCCCGAACTGGGGGGCTGGAAACACCATATATTTT. It is translated as CASSPNWGAGNTIYF.

The sample holds a few counts of this clonotype. The chain employs TRBV25-1 and TRBJ1-3; the D gene is possibly TRBD1 (6 bases). The V and J ends lost 4 bases and 2 bases respectively, with 15 bases between them. The CDR3 has 16 amino acids. Germline CDR1 reads MGHDK; CDR2 reads SYGVNS. CDR3 loop: CASSATTGSPGNTIYF. The CDR3 DNA reads as TGTGCCAGCAGTGCAACCACAGGGTCACCTGGAAACACCATATATTTT. Filled out from reference TRBV25-1 and TRBJ1-3, the complete variable domain reads EADIYQTPRYLVIGTGKKITLECSQTMGHDKMYWYQQDPGMELHLIHYSYGVNSTEKGDLSSESTVSRIRTEHFPLTLESARPSHTSQYLCASSATTGSPGNTIYFGEGSWLTVV.

V gene TRBV13 combines with J gene TRBJ2-7; D may match TRBD1 or TRBD2 (5 bases each). The V end lost 4 bases, the J end lost 5 bases, and 12 bases lay between the germline ends. Germline V CDR1 and CDR2: PRHDT, FYEKMQ (reference sequence). CDR3 length: 13 amino acids. The CDR3 DNA reads TGTGCCAGCAGCTCCTTGGGGGACCACGAGCAGTACGTC. Translating gives CASSSLGDHEQYV.

This clonotype appeared many times. V usage is TRBV6-5 and J usage is TRBJ2-1, with TRBD1 identical over 8 bases. With V trimmed by 1 base and J by 5 bases, 1 base remained unmatched. Germline CDR1 reads MNHEY; CDR2 reads SVGAGI. CDR3 length: 14 amino acids. CDR3 in amino acids: CASSYWTGNNEQFF. The CDR3 DNA follows: TGTGCCAGCAGTTACTGGACAGGGAACAATGAGCAGTTCTTC.

In its sample, this clonotype was seen a few times. V gene TRBV7-3 combines with J gene TRBJ2-3, with TRBD2 matching 16 bases. The germline V gene has CDR1 SGHTA and CDR2 FQGTGA. The CDR3 extends over 16 amino acids. Germline trimming cut 5 bases from V and 6 bases from J; bases unmatched to any gene: 5. The CDR3 reads CASSEGLAGGRDTQYF. The CDR3 bases are TGTGCCAGCAGCGAGGGACTAGCGGGGGGGCGTGATACGCAGTATTTT.

The V and J genes are TRBV20-1 and TRBJ2-2; 7 bases agree with TRBD1. The V and J ends lost 6 bases and 4 bases, in that order; junction bases with no gene match: 8. Germline loops: CDR1 DFQATT, CDR2 SNEGSKA (reference sequence). The CDR3 runs to 14 residues. The CDR3 DNA sequence: TGCAGTGCATCAAAGACAGGGATCACCGGGGAGCTGTTTTTT. Protein product: CSASKTGITGELFF.

This clonotype was observed a handful of times. The rearrangement joins TRBV6-5 to TRBJ1-2; D uncertain. The CDR3 totals 11 residues. The germline V and J ends were trimmed by 10 bases and 3 bases, with 9 bases remaining between them. Germline CDR1 MNHEY, CDR2 SVGAGI. CDR3 coding DNA: TGTGCCACGAGGTGGGACTATGGCTACACCTTC. Translated, it gives CATRWDYGYTF.